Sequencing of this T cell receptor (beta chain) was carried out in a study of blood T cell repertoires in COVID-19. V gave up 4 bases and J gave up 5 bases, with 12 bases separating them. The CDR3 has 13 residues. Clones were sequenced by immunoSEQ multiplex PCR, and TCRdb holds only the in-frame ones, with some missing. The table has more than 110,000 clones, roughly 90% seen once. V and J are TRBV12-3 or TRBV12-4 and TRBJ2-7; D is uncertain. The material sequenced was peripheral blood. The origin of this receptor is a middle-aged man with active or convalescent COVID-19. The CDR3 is CASSSPGWDEQYF. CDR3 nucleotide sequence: TGTGCCAGCAGTTCCCCAGGTTGGGACGAGCAGTACTTC.